The next 24 T cell receptor beta chains were all read from a single sample in a study of blood T cell repertoires in COVID-19. Here immunoSEQ multiplex PCR was the method, and the copy in TCRdb shows in-frame clones only, minus some. The sample lists roughly 160,000 clones, about 88% occurring once. Sample: peripheral blood. Receptors originate from a woman of 80 years or more with COVID-19, enrolled during active disease.

V gene TRBV7-6 combines with J gene TRBJ1-1, with D perhaps TRBD1 (5 bases). CDR1 is SGHVS and CDR2 is FNYEAQ in the germline V gene. The CDR3 has 16 amino acids. Trimming shortened V by 1 base and J by 1 base, and 13 bases separated the two germline ends. The CDR3: CASSLGLTGRNTEAFF. CDR3 DNA sequence: TGTGCCAGCAGCTTAGGGTTAACAGGCAGGAACACTGAAGCTTTCTTT.

The chain joins TRBV29-1 to TRBJ1-2; 8 bases map to TRBD1. Trimming removed 3 bases from V and 3 bases from J; junction bases left unmatched: 6. Germline V lookup: CDR1 SQVTM, CDR2 ANQGSEA. The CDR3 covers 14 residues. CDR3 sequence: CSVEQGAGDYGYTF. The CDR3 coding sequence is TGCAGCGTTGAGCAGGGGGCGGGGGACTATGGCTACACCTTC. The complete variable domain, with remaining parts taken from reference TRBV29-1 and TRBJ1-2, reads SAVISQKPSRDICQRGTSLTIQCQVDSQVTMMFWYRQQPGQSLTLIATANQGSEATYESGFVIDKFPISRPNLTFSTLTVSNMSPEDSSIYLCSVEQGAGDYGYTFGSGTRLTVV.

CDR3 coding DNA: TGTGCCAGCAGCTTGCAGGGAGGTTCGACTAGCACATTTTACACCGGGGAGCTGTTTTTT. Translated: CASSLQGGSTSTFYTGELFF. The V gene is TRBV7-6, the J gene TRBJ2-2, with 7 bases that match TRBD2. In germline, CDR1 is SGHVS, CDR2 FNYEAQ. J gave up 3 bases and V 3 bases, and 19 bases lay outside the gene matches. The CDR3 is 20 residues long.

This chain links TRBV25-1 with TRBJ2-2, with 9 nucleotides matching TRBD1. Trimming cost V 5 bases and J 6 bases; bases outside gene matches: 10. Looked up from germline, CDR1 is MGHDK and CDR2 is SYGVNS. The CDR3 consists of 16 residues. CDR3 amino acids: CASSPRDRVLAGELFF. The CDR3 nucleotides are TGTGCCAGCAGTCCAAGGGACAGGGTCCTTGCCGGGGAGCTGTTTTTT.

Details on this clone: Other DNA sequences in the same sample also yield this CDR3. This chain connects TRBV7-2 to TRBJ2-7; tentatively, D is TRBD1 (6 bases). The germline V gene has CDR1 SGHTA and CDR2 FQGNSA. The CDR3 consists of 13 residues. Trimming took off 3 bases at V and 2 bases at J, with 8 bases between the two ends. CDR3 sequence: CASSFTGTYEQYF. CDR3 nucleotide sequence: TGTGCCAGCAGCTTTACAGGGACCTACGAGCAGTACTTC. Based on the CDR3 plus reference TRBV7-2 and TRBJ2-7, the full variable domain is GAGVSQSPSNKVTEKGKDVELRCDPISGHTALYWYRQSLGQGLEFLIYFQGNSAPDKSGLPSDRFSAERTGGSVSTLTIQRTQQEDSAVYLCASSFTGTYEQYFGPGTRLTVT.

The rearrangement joins TRBV19 to TRBJ2-3; TRBD1 might be the D (5 bases). The CDR3 length is 16 residues. Germline CDR1 is LNHDA and CDR2 is SQIVND (reference sequence). The V end was cut by 1 base, the J end by 3 bases, with 14 bases between. The CDR3, as DNA: TGTGCCAGTAGTATAGGTCCCCAGGGTTGGACAGATACGCAGTATTTT. Translation gives CASSIGPQGWTDTQYF.

The chain uses TRBV7-9 and TRBJ2-5; 7 bases map to TRBD1. The CDR3 is made up of 16 amino acids. Unmatched junction bases numbered 11, after V lost 5 bases and J lost 2 bases. Germline V CDR1 and CDR2: SEHNR, FQNEAQ (reference sequence). CDR3 coding DNA: TGTGCCAGCAGCGTTTCCGGGACAGATACACAAGAGACCCAGTACTTC. Translation: CASSVSGTDTQETQYF. The full variable domain, rest sourced from reference TRBV7-9 and TRBJ2-5, is DTGVSQNPRHKITKRGQNVTFRCDPISEHNRLYWYRQTLGQGPEFLTYFQNEAQLEKSRLLSDRFSAERPKGSFSTLEIQRTEQGDSAMYLCASSVSGTDTQETQYFGPGTRLLVL.

Details on this clone: An end of the junction differs from the germline gene, which may be a read error. The chain recombines TRBV7-7 with TRBJ1-1; unclear D gene. CDR3 length equals 13 residues. Germline V gene sequence: CDR1 SSHAT, CDR2 FNYEAQ (reference sequence). The CDR3: CASSLARNTEAFF. The DNA of the CDR3 is TGTGCTAGCAGCTTAGCGAGGAACACTGAAGCTTTCTTT.

The CDR3 reads CASSLAGGTGELFF. DNA of the CDR3: TGTGCCAGCAGTCTAGCGGGAGGAACCGGGGAGCTGTTTTTT. V and J are TRBV6-5 and TRBJ2-2; 11 bases line up with TRBD2. Germline CDR1 is MNHEY and CDR2 is SVGAGI. This CDR3 has 14 residues. V dropped 5 bases and J dropped 5; count of bases not matched to a gene: 1.

V gene TRBV6-2 or TRBV6-3 combines with J gene TRBJ2-7; 8 bases map to TRBD2. In germline, CDR1 is MNHEY, CDR2 SVGEGT. V dropped 0 bases and J dropped 2; count of bases not matched to a gene: 6. This CDR3 is built from 16 residues. The CDR3 is CASSYSSSGETYEQYF. CDR3 DNA sequence: TGTGCCAGCAGTTACTCGAGTAGCGGGGAGACCTACGAGCAGTACTTC.

The chain employs TRBV11-3 and TRBJ2-1; 9 bases are shared with TRBD1. The V gene's germline CDR1 is SGHNT and CDR2 YENEEA. V gave up 7 bases and J gave up 7 bases; unmatched junction bases: 8. The CDR3 is 14 amino acids. DNA for the CDR3: TGTGCCAGCACCCCCGGGACAGGGAGTAATGAGCAGTTCTTC. Translation: CASTPGTGSNEQFF.

The chain recombines TRBV28 with TRBJ1-1; TRBD1 might be the D (6 bases). Germline CDR1 reads MDHEN; CDR2 reads SYDVKM. CDR3 length equals 12 residues. With 6 bases removed from V and 6 bases from J, the gap between germline ends came to 11 bases. The CDR3 DNA sequence: TGTGCCAGCAGGTCAACAGGGTCTGAAGCTTTCTTT. Its protein is CASRSTGSEAFF.

The rearrangement uses TRBV7-9 and TRBJ1-1; 9 bases line up with TRBD1. Germline trimming cut 4 bases from V and 7 bases from J; bases unmatched to any gene: 1. CDR3 length equals 12 residues. Germline V CDR1 and CDR2: SEHNR, FQNEAQ (reference sequence). The DNA for the CDR3 is TGTGCCAGCAGCTCGACAGGGGGTGAAGCTTTCTTT. Its translation: CASSSTGGEAFF.

The chain has TRBV6-5 and TRBJ2-3; maybe TRBD2 (6 bases). This CDR3 contains 13 residues. The ends were cut back, 6 bases at V and 3 bases at J, with 10 bases in the middle. Germline V gene lookup returns CDR1 MNHEY and CDR2 SVGAGI. CDR3 sequence (DNA): TGTGCCAGCAGGTCCGGGGGAACAGATACGCAGTATTTT. As protein: CASRSGGTDTQYF.

This chain joins TRBV5-1 and TRBJ1-6; TRBD1 matches at 9 bases. The CDR3 consists of 15 residues. CDR1 SGHRS and CDR2 YFSETQ come from the germline V gene. After removal of 3 bases from V and 7 bases from J, the junction contained 5 bases not matched to a gene. The CDR3 nucleotides read TGCGCCAGCAGCTCGGACAGGGGAGGAAATTCACCCCTCCACTTT. Its protein is CASSSDRGGNSPLHF.

This chain links TRBV5-4 with TRBJ2-1; 9 bases align to TRBD1. The V gene's germline CDR1 is SGHNT and CDR2 YYREEE (reference sequence). CDR3 length: 17 residues. V shed 2 bases and J 2 bases; nucleotides not matched to a gene: 8. This CDR3 is CASSFTAGTGTYNEQFF. CDR3 in DNA: TGTGCCAGCAGCTTCACAGCCGGGACAGGGACCTACAATGAGCAGTTCTTC.

The CDR3 nucleotides read TGTGCCAGCAGCTCGGAACAGGGGGCGGGTCAGCCCCAGCATTTT. Encoded protein: CASSSEQGAGQPQHF. The rearrangement joins TRBV7-2 to TRBJ1-5; TRBD1 agrees at 9 bases. The V and J ends lost 4 bases and 6 bases, in that order; junction bases with no gene match: 7. The germline gives CDR1 SGHTA, CDR2 FQGNSA. CDR3 size: 15 residues.

The V call is TRBV6-1, the J call TRBJ2-3; TRBD2 matches at 8 bases. Germline lookup yields CDR1 MNHNS and CDR2 SASEGT. The V segment lost 2 bases and the J segment 5 bases; nucleotides outside the gene matches: 3. CDR3 length: 14 amino acids. The CDR3 spells CASSERAGGDTQYF. The CDR3 DNA reads TGTGCCAGCAGTGAACGTGCGGGAGGAGATACGCAGTATTTT.

The gene calls are TRBV11-1 and TRBJ1-1; TRBD1 agrees at 8 bases. The CDR3 is made up of 14 amino acids. Germline CDR1 and CDR2: SGHAT and FQDESV (reference sequence). The V and J ends lost 5 bases and 0 bases, in that order; junction bases with no gene match: 2. This CDR3 is CASSRTGMNTEAFF. The CDR3 DNA reads as TGTGCCAGCAGCCGGACAGGGATGAACACTGAAGCTTTCTTT.

V usage is TRBV5-4 and J usage is TRBJ2-7; a possible D gene is TRBD2 (6 bases). Germline assignment: CDR1 SGHNT and CDR2 YYREEE (reference sequence). V was trimmed by 2 bases and J by 1 base, leaving 13 bases between them. The CDR3 is 15 amino acids. The CDR3 region has the DNA TGTGCCAGCAGCTTCCCGGGTAGCGGTTCCTACGAGCAGTACTTC. This sequence encodes CASSFPGSGSYEQYF. The full variable domain, completed using reference TRBV5-4 and TRBJ2-7, is ETGVTQSPTHLIKTRGQQVTLRCSSQSGHNTVSWYQQALGQGPQFIFQYYREEENGRGNFPPRFSGLQFPNYSSELNVNALELDDSALYLCASSFPGSGSYEQYFGPGTRLTVT.

The rearrangement uses TRBV15 and TRBJ2-1; 7 bases line up with TRBD2. This CDR3 is 18 amino acids long. Germline V gives CDR1 LNHNV, CDR2 YYDKDF (reference sequence). V shed 0 bases and J 8 bases; nucleotides not matched to a gene: 16. As DNA, the CDR3 is TGTGCCACCAGCAGAGATTTACTTGCGGGAGAAGGGTTGGATGAGCAGTTCTTC. It codes for CATSRDLLAGEGLDEQFF.

The genes are TRBV5-1 and TRBJ1-5; unclear D gene. Germline V lookup: CDR1 SGHRS, CDR2 YFSETQ. The V end lost 0 bases, the J end lost 7 bases, and 5 bases lay between the germline ends. CDR3 length: 12 amino acids. CDR3 protein: CASSLAGQPQHF. The CDR3 coding sequence is TGCGCCAGCAGCTTGGCGGGGCAGCCCCAGCATTTT.

This clone is a singleton in its sample. This rearrangement joins TRBV9 to TRBJ1-1, with 7 nucleotides matching TRBD1. The CDR3 runs to 15 residues. CDR1 SGDLS and CDR2 YYNGEE come from the germline V gene. J gave up 4 bases and V 3 bases, and 9 bases lay outside the gene matches. The CDR3 loop is CASSATGQVSTEAFF. The CDR3 nucleotides are TGTGCCAGCAGCGCGACAGGACAGGTTTCCACTGAAGCTTTCTTT.

The V and J genes are TRBV28 and TRBJ2-7, with D perhaps matching TRBD2 (5 bases). Germline CDR1 MDHEN, CDR2 SYDVKM. This CDR3 comprises 13 residues. V was clipped by 4 bases and J by 4 bases, with 11 bases between them. CDR3 coding DNA: TGTGCCAGCAGTTCCTACTTAGCGTACGAGCAGTACTTC. Its translation is CASSSYLAYEQYF.